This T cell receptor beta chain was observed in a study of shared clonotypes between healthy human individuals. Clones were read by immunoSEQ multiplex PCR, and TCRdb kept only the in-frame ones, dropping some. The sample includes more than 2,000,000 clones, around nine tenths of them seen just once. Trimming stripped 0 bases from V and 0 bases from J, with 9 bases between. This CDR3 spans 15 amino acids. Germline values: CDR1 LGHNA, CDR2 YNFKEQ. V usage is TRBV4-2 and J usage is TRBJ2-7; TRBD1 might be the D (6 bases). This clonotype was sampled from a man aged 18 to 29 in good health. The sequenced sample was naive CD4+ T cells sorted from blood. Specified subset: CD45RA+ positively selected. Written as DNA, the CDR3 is TGTGCCAGCAGCCAAGAGCAGGGGTTCTCCTACGAGCAGTACTTC. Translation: CASSQEQGFSYEQYF.